A selection of T cell receptor beta chains follows, all from one sample in a study of T-cell reconstitution after alpha-beta-depleted transplantation in children. TCRdb re-called the PCR reads through MiXCR, storing one row per CDR3 protein. This sample carries 210,000 or so distinct CDR3 sequences, around 9.9% of them seen once, and the ten largest clones take 28%. The sequencing used PBMCs, collected before TCRalphabeta/CD19-depleted stem cell transplant. These receptors were obtained from a child under two years old with acute myeloid leukemia, due to receive a stem cell transplant. Both conserved end residues are part of each CDR3. Each record gives: V gene, D gene, J gene, clone size, CDR3 DNA, CDR3 protein. The D gene is left open where the match is weak. Expanded clones are given a class, and other clones once, few, many or no size at all.

V: TRBV20-1
D: NA
J: TRBJ2-3
size: many
DNA: TGCAGTGCTAGAGATTACCGGGACAAACCAGGCAATAGGGATACGCAGTATTTT
CDR3: CSARDYRDKPGNRDTQYF

V: TRBV5-1
D: NA
J: TRBJ2-7
size: many
DNA: TGCGCCAGCAGCTTTCTGACTAGGAGGGACGAGCAGTACTTC
CDR3: CASSFLTRRDEQYF

V: TRBV24-1
D: NA
J: TRBJ2-5
size: many
DNA: TGTGCCACCAGTGATGACGGGGGCTACTCTCTGGAGACCCAGTACTTC
CDR3: CATSDDGGYSLETQYF

V: TRBV18
D: NA
J: TRBJ1-5
size: many
DNA: TGTGCCAGCTCAGATCAAGGGGGTTTGGAGCCCCAGCATTTT
CDR3: CASSDQGGLEPQHF

V: TRBV6-1
D: TRBD2
J: TRBJ2-4
size: many
DNA: TGTGCCAGCAGTGAAGATCTGGGAGGGGAGGACATTCAGTACTTC
CDR3: CASSEDLGGEDIQYF

V: TRBV7-2
D: NA
J: TRBJ1-3
size: many
DNA: TGTGCCAGCAGCTTCGAGGCTGGAAACACCATATATTTT
CDR3: CASSFEAGNTIYF

V: TRBV11-2
D: TRBD2
J: TRBJ2-5
size: NA
DNA: TGTGCCAGCAGCTTAGATCAGGCTAGCGGGAGGGCCTCGGAGGAGACCCAGTACTTC
CDR3: CASSLDQASGRASEETQYF

V: TRBV30
D: NA
J: TRBJ2-1
size: many
DNA: TGTGCCTGGAAGGCGGGCTCCTACAATGAGCAGTTCTTC
CDR3: CAWKAGSYNEQFF

V: TRBV3-1
D: TRBD1
J: TRBJ2-7
size: NA
DNA: TGTGCCAGCAGTCGGGGAGGGACAGGGCTCATCGAGCAGTACTTC
CDR3: CASSRGGTGLIEQYF

V: TRBV20-1
D: TRBD2
J: TRBJ2-7
size: many
DNA: TGCAGTGCTAGAGATTTCGATAGCGGGTCCTACGAGCAGTACTTC
CDR3: CSARDFDSGSYEQYF

V: TRBV20-1
D: NA
J: TRBJ2-7
size: medium-sized
DNA: TGCAGTGCGTCAACAGGGCCGCTCTACGAGCAGTACTTC
CDR3: CSASTGPLYEQYF

V: TRBV5-6
D: NA
J: TRBJ1-6
size: many
DNA: TGTGCCAGCAGCTTGGGTCGGGGGGCCAACCACTTT
CDR3: CASSLGRGANHF

V: TRBV7-6
D: TRBD1
J: TRBJ1-1
size: few
DNA: TGTGCCAGCAGCTTACTGGACAGGGGCAACACTGAAGCTTTCTTT
CDR3: CASSLLDRGNTEAFF

V: TRBV5-1
D: TRBD2
J: TRBJ2-1
size: many
DNA: TGCGCCAGCAGCTTGGTGGGCGGGAGTTTGAATGAGCAGTTCTTC
CDR3: CASSLVGGSLNEQFF

V: TRBV12-3/TRBV12-4
D: NA
J: TRBJ2-5
size: many
DNA: TGTGCCAGCGGGCAGCTGACTATCCAAGAGACCCAGTACTTC
CDR3: CASGQLTIQETQYF

V: TRBV4-2
D: NA
J: TRBJ2-1
size: many
DNA: TGTGCCAGCAGCCAAGAATTTCGGACCCCAACCAATGAGCAGTTCTTC
CDR3: CASSQEFRTPTNEQFF

V: TRBV11-2
D: NA
J: TRBJ2-1
size: many
DNA: TGTGCCAGCAGATTCACTGATAGCTCCTACAATGAGCAGTTCTTC
CDR3: CASRFTDSSYNEQFF

V: TRBV5-6
D: NA
J: TRBJ2-1
size: few
DNA: TGTGCCAGCAGCGATGGGAGGTTGTGGGGACAGATCCATGAGCAGTTCTTC
CDR3: CASSDGRLWGQIHEQFF

V: TRBV27
D: NA
J: TRBJ2-3
size: many
DNA: TGTGCCAGCAGCTCGCTTGTGACCGCACGCCGAGGGGATACGCAGTATTTT
CDR3: CASSSLVTARRGDTQYF

V: TRBV19
D: TRBD1
J: TRBJ2-1
size: many
DNA: TGTGCCACCCAACGGACAGGGGGCTACAATGAGCAGTTCTTC
CDR3: CATQRTGGYNEQFF

V: TRBV5-1
D: NA
J: TRBJ2-2
size: medium-sized
DNA: TGCGCCAGCAGCTTGGGGAACAGAGACACCGGGGAGCTGTTTTTT
CDR3: CASSLGNRDTGELFF

V: TRBV5-1
D: TRBD2
J: TRBJ2-5
size: many
DNA: TGCGCCAGCAGCCCTACTAGCGGGGGGACCGAAGAGACCCAGTACTTC
CDR3: CASSPTSGGTEETQYF

V: TRBV24-1
D: NA
J: TRBJ2-5
size: few
DNA: TGTGCCACCAGTGACCATCGACCGGGAGAGACCCAGTACTTC
CDR3: CATSDHRPGETQYF

V: TRBV6-2/TRBV6-3
D: TRBD2
J: TRBJ2-3
size: many
DNA: TGTGCCAGCAGCCCCAGCGGGGAGACAGATACGCAGTATTTT
CDR3: CASSPSGETDTQYF

V: TRBV20-1
D: TRBD2
J: TRBJ2-3
size: many
DNA: TGCAGTCCCCAGAGGGCTAGCGGCCTAGGAGATACGCAGTATTTT
CDR3: CSPQRASGLGDTQYF

V: TRBV29-1
D: TRBD1
J: TRBJ1-1
size: many
DNA: TGCAGCGTTGCCCCTCGGACAGGGTGGGTGACTGAAGCTTTCTTT
CDR3: CSVAPRTGWVTEAFF

V: TRBV12-3/TRBV12-4
D: NA
J: TRBJ2-3
size: many
DNA: TGTGCCAGCAGTTCAAGACAGGCTCCTTACACAGATACGCAGTATTTT
CDR3: CASSSRQAPYTDTQYF

V: TRBV20-1
D: NA
J: TRBJ1-5
size: many
DNA: TGCAGTGCTAGAGGGACAGGCAATCAGCCCCAGCATTTT
CDR3: CSARGTGNQPQHF

V: TRBV7-9
D: TRBD2
J: TRBJ2-1
size: many
DNA: TGTGCCAGCAGCTTAGTCGGCGTTAGCGGGCCGGAGCAGTTCTTC
CDR3: CASSLVGVSGPEQFF

V: TRBV20-1
D: NA
J: TRBJ1-2
size: many
DNA: TGCAGTGCTGCGACAGTCAACTATGGCTACACCTTC
CDR3: CSAATVNYGYTF

V: TRBV20-1
D: NA
J: TRBJ2-5
size: many
DNA: TGCAGTGCTAGAGATCCAGGCCCTGGGTACTTC
CDR3: CSARDPGPGYF

V: TRBV5-1
D: TRBD1
J: TRBJ2-3
size: many
DNA: TGCGCCAGCAGCTACCGACAGGGGTCGGGAGATACGCAGTATTTT
CDR3: CASSYRQGSGDTQYF

V: TRBV19
D: TRBD1
J: TRBJ2-1
size: few
DNA: TGTGCCAGTAGGAACGACAGGGGGTTGAGGAATGAGCAGTTCTTC
CDR3: CASRNDRGLRNEQFF

V: TRBV29-1
D: TRBD1
J: TRBJ2-5
size: many
DNA: TGCAGCGTTGAAGTGCTGGGACAGGGTTGGGAGACCCAGTACTTC
CDR3: CSVEVLGQGWETQYF

V: TRBV3-1
D: TRBD2
J: TRBJ2-1
size: many
DNA: TGTGCCAGCGCCCGGGGAACTCCTAGCGGGAATGAGCAGTTCTTC
CDR3: CASARGTPSGNEQFF

V: TRBV29-1
D: TRBD2
J: TRBJ2-1
size: many
DNA: TGCAGCGTAGAAGCGGGAGGAGCCAATGAGCAGTTCTTC
CDR3: CSVEAGGANEQFF

V: TRBV12-3/TRBV12-4
D: NA
J: TRBJ2-7
size: many
DNA: TGTGCCAGCAGTTTACTAGCAACCTACGAGCAGTACTTC
CDR3: CASSLLATYEQYF

V: TRBV6-6
D: NA
J: TRBJ1-5
size: few
DNA: TGTGCCAGCAGTTACTCGGGACTATCCGTTTTATCGAATCAGCCCCAGCATTTT
CDR3: CASSYSGLSVLSNQPQHF

V: TRBV20-1
D: TRBD2
J: TRBJ2-1
size: many
DNA: TGCAGTGCTAGAGATATCACCAGGGGCGGGAGGAGGGATGAGCAGTTCTTC
CDR3: CSARDITRGGRRDEQFF

V: TRBV28
D: NA
J: TRBJ2-3
size: many
DNA: TGTGCCAGCAGATCCCTAAAGCGGGCCAGGGATACGCAGTATTTT
CDR3: CASRSLKRARDTQYF

V: TRBV27
D: NA
J: TRBJ2-1
size: many
DNA: TGTGCCAGCAGTTTAGTTGGTGGGCGTATGAATGAGCAGTTCTTC
CDR3: CASSLVGGRMNEQFF

V: TRBV5-1
D: NA
J: TRBJ2-7
size: many
DNA: TGCGCCAGCAGAGGGACCTCTCCTTACGAGCAGTACTTC
CDR3: CASRGTSPYEQYF

V: TRBV30
D: TRBD2
J: TRBJ2-1
size: few
DNA: TGTGCCTGGATTGGCCTAGCGGGAGTCGGGGAGCAGTTCTTC
CDR3: CAWIGLAGVGEQFF

V: TRBV3-1
D: TRBD1
J: TRBJ1-2
size: many
DNA: TGTGCCAGCAGCCAACAGGGGACAGGAGGCTATGGCTACACCTTC
CDR3: CASSQQGTGGYGYTF

V: TRBV7-2
D: NA
J: TRBJ1-2
size: many
DNA: TGTGCCAGCAGCTTAATGGATTCCTATGGCTACACCTTC
CDR3: CASSLMDSYGYTF